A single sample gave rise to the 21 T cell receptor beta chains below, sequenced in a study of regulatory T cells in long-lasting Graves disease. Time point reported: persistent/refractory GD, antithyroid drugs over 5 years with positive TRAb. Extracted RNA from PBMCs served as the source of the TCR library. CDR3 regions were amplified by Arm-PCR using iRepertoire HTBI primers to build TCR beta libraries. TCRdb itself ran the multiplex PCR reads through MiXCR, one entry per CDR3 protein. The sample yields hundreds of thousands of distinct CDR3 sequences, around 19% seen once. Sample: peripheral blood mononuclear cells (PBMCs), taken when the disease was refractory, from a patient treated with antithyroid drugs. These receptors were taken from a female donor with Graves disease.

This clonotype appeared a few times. CDR3 amino acids: CASSLLGAHTEAFF. In DNA, the CDR3 is TGCGCCAGCAGCCTCTTGGGGGCTCACACTGAAGCTTTCTTT. The chain carries TRBV4-1 and TRBJ1-1; D might be TRBD1 (6 bases). This CDR3 is built from 14 residues. V gave up 4 bases and J gave up 3 bases, with 12 bases separating them. The germline CDR1 and CDR2 sequences are MGHRA and YSYEKL.

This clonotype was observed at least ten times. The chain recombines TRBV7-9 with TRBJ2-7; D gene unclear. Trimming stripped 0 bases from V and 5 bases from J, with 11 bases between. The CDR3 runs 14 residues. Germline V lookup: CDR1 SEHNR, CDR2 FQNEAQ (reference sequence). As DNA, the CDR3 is TGTGCCAGCAGCTTAGCTCCCTTTCACGACGAGCAGTACTTC. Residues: CASSLAPFHDEQYF.

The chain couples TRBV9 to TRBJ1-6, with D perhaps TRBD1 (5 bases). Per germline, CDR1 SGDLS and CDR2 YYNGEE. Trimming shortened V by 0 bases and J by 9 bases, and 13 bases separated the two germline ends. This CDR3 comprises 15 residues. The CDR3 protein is CASSVGQGVASPLHF. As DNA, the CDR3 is TGTGCCAGCAGCGTAGGGCAGGGAGTGGCTTCACCCCTCCACTTT.

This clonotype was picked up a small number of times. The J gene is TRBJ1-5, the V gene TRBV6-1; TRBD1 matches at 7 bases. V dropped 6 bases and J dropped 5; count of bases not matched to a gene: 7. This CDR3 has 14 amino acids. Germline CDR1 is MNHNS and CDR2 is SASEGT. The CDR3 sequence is CASRRQGNDQPQHF. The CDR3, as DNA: TGTGCCAGCAGGAGACAGGGCAACGATCAGCCCCAGCATTTT.

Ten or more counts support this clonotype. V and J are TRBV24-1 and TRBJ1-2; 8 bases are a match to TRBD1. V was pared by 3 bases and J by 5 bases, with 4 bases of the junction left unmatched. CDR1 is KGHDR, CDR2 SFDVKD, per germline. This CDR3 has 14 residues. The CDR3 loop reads CATSDEQGGYGYTF. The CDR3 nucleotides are TGTGCCACCAGTGATGAACAGGGGGGGTATGGCTACACCTTC.

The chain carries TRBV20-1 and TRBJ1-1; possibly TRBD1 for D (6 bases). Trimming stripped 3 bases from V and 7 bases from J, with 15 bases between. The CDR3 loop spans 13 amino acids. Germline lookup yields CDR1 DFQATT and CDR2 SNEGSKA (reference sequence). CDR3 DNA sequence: TGCAGTGCTAGCGCGGGGGCTTTGGTTGAAGCTTTCTTT. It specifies CSASAGALVEAFF.

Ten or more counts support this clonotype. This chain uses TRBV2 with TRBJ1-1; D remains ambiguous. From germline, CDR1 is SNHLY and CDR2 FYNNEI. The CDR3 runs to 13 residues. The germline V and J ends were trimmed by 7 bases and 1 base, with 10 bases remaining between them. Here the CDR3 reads CASTLRGNTEAFF. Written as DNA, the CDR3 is TGTGCCAGCACCCTACGGGGGAACACTGAAGCTTTCTTT. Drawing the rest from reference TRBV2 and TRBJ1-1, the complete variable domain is EPEVTQTPSHQVTQMGQEVILRCVPISNHLYFYWYRQILGQKVEFLVSFYNNEISEKSEIFDDQFSVERPDGSNFTLKIRSTKLEDSAMYFCASTLRGNTEAFFGQGTRLTVV.

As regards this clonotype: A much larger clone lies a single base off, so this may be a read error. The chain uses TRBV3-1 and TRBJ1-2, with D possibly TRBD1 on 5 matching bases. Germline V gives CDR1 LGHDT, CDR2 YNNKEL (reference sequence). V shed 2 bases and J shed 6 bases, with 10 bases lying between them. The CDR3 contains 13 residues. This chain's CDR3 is CASSQPGNHGYTF. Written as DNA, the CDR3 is TGTGCCAGCAGCCAACCAGGGAACCATGGCTACACCTTC.

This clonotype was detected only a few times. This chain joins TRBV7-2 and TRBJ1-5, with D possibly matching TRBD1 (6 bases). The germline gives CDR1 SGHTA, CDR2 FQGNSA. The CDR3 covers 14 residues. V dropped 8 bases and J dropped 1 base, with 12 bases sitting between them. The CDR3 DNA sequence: TGTGCCAGCGGAGGGGGTTCGAGCAATCAGCCCCAGCATTTT. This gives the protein CASGGGSSNQPQHF.

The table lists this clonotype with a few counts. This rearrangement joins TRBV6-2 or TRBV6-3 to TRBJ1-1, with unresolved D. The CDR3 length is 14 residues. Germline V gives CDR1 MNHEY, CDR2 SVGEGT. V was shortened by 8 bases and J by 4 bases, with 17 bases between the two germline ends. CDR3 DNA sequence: TGTGCCAGCCGGCTTATTTCCGGGGTCACTGAAGCTTTCTTT. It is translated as CASRLISGVTEAFF.

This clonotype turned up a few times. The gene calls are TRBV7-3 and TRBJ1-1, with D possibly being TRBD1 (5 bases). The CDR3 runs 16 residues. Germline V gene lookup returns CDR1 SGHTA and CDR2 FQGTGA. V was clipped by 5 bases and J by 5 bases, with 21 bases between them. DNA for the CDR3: TGTGCCAGCAGCCGACAGCCGACGGACCGGGGAACTGAAGCTTTCTTT. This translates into CASSRQPTDRGTEAFF.

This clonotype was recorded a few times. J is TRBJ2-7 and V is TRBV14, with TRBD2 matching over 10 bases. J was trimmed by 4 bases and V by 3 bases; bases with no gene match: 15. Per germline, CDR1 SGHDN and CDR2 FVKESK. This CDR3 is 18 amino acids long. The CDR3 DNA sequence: TGTGCCAGCAGCCACCCAACTCCTTCTAGCGGGAGAAGATACGAGCAGTACTTC. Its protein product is CASSHPTPSSGRRYEQYF. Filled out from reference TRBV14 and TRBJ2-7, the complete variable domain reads EAGVTQFPSHSVIEKGQTVTLRCDPISGHDNLYWYRRVMGKEIKFLLHFVKESKQDESGMPNNRFLAERTGGTYSTLKVQPAELEDSGVYFCASSHPTPSSGRRYEQYFGPGTRLTVT.

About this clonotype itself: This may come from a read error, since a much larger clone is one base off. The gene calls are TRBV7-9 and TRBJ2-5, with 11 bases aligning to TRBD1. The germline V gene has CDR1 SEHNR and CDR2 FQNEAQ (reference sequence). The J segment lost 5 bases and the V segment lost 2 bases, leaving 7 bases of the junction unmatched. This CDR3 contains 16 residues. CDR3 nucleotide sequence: TGTGCCAGCAGCTTACCAGGACAGGGGGCGAGCGAGACCCAGTACTTC. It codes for CASSLPGQGASETQYF.

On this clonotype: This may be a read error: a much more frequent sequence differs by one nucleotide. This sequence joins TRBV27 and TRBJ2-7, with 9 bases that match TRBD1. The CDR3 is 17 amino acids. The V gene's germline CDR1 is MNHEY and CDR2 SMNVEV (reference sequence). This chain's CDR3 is CTSSLGSGGQGYYEQYF. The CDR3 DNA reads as TGTACCAGCAGTTTAGGATCCGGAGGACAGGGGTACTACGAGCAGTACTTC.

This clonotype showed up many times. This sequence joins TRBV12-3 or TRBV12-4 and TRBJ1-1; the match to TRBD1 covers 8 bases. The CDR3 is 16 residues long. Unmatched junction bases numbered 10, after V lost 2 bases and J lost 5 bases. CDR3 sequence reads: CASSLFPGQVLTEAFF. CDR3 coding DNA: TGTGCCAGCAGTTTATTTCCGGGACAGGTTTTGACTGAAGCTTTCTTT.

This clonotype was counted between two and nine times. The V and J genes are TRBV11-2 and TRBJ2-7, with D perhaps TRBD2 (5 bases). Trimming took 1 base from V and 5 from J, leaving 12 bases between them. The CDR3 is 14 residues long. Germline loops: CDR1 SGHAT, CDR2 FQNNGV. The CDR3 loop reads CASSLAGSGNEQYF. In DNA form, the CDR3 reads TGTGCCAGCAGCTTAGCCGGATCGGGGAACGAGCAGTACTTC.

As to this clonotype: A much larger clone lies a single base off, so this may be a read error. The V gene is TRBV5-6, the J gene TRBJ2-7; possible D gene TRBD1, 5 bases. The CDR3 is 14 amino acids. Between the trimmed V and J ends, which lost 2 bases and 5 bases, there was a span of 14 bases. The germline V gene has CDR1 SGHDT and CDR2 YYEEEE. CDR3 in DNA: TGTGCCAGCAGCTTAGGGGCAGGGTCCCACGAGCAGTACTTC. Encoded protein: CASSLGAGSHEQYF.

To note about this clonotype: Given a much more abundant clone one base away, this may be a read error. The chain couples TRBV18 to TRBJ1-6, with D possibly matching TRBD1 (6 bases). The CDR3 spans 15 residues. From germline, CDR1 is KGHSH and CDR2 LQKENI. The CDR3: CASSRTGTRNSSLHF. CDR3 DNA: TGTGCCAGCTCACGAACCGGGACAAGGAATTCATCCCTCCACTTT.

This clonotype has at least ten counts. CDR3 in DNA: TGTGCCAGCAGTTTAGCCCCTGGCAGGATGGATGGCTACACCTTC. Protein sequence: CASSLAPGRMDGYTF. The chain uses TRBV12-3 or TRBV12-4 and TRBJ1-2, with D hard to call. V gave up 0 bases and J gave up 6 bases, with 14 bases separating them. CDR3 length: 15 amino acids.

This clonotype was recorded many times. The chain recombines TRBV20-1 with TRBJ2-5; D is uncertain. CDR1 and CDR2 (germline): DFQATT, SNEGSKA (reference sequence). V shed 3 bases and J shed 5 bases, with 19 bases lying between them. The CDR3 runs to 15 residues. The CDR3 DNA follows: TGCAGTGCTAGTTATGGCCTACTCGGAAGGGAGACCCAGTACTTC. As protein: CSASYGLLGRETQYF.

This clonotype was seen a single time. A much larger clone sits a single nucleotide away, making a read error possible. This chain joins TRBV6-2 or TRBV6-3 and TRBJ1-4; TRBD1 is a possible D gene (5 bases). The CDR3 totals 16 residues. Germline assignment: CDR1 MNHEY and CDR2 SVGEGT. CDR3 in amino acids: CVSSKHLGPRNEKLFF. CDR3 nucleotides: TGTGTCAGCAGCAAACACTTGGGACCACGAAATGAAAAACTGTTTTTT.